This T cell receptor (beta chain) was profiled in a study of blood T cell repertoires in COVID-19. Study at large: Collection of acute and convalescent COVID-19 samples took place in the United States, Italy and Spain.

Worth noting for this clone: This sample also contains other DNA sequences that code for the same CDR3.

Individuals drawn from approximately 26 US areas were about 18 to 90 years old. Resolution of symptoms, clearance, or two negative PCRs was present in recovered Cohort 3 donors. Assay: immunoSEQ multiplex PCR; the TCRdb copy retains only in-frame clones and omits some. The repertoire has over 150,000 clones, 84% of them found once; the top ten carry about 7.2%. The CDR3 is 13 residues long. V gave up 1 base and J gave up 4 bases; unmatched junction bases: 1. Germline lookup yields CDR1 LGHDT and CDR2 YNNKEL (reference sequence). This chain uses TRBV3-1 (or the pseudogene TRBV3-2) with TRBJ2-7; 7 positions match TRBD2. The specimen sequenced was PBMCs or T cells enriched from blood (not recorded which). The receptor's source is a man aged 50 or older who had recovered from COVID-19. The CDR3 loop is CASSQGGGYEQYF. CDR3 DNA sequence: TGTGCCAGCAGCCAAGGGGGAGGGTACGAGCAGTACTTC.